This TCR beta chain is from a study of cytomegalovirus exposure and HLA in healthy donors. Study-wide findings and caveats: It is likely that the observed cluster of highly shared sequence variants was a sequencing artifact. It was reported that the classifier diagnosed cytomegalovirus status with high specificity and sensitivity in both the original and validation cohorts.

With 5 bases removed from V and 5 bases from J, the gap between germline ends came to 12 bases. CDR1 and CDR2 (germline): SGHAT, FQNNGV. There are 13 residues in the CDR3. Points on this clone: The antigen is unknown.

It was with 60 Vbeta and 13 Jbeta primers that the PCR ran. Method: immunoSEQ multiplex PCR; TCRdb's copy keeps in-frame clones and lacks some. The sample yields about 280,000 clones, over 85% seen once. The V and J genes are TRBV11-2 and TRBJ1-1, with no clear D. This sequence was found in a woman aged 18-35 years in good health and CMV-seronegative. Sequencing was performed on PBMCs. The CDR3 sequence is CASSPRRDTEAFF. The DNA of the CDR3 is TGTGCCAGCAGCCCGCGGCGGGATACTGAAGCTTTCTTT.